Shown below are 9 T cell receptor beta chains from a single sample sequenced in a study of beta chain features in type 1 diabetes. Expressed TCRB transcripts were sequenced because the isolated RNA had all been reverse transcribed beforehand. Sequencing used immunoSEQ multiplex PCR; TCRdb keeps in-frame clones, though not all of them. The table records a few hundred thousand clones, about 20% of them present only once. Sequenced sample: naive CD4+ T cells from blood. The receptors here all came from a woman aged 18 to 35 in good health.

V and J are TRBV2 and TRBJ1-4; D may be TRBD1 (6 bases). This CDR3 contains 14 residues. V was shortened by 8 bases and J by 8 bases, with 18 bases between the two germline ends. Germline CDR1 is SNHLY and CDR2 is FYNNEI. The CDR3 sequence: CASSEQGSEEKLFF. The CDR3 coding sequence is TGTGCCAGCTCGGAACAGGGAAGTGAGGAAAAACTGTTTTTT.

The chain recombines TRBV7-3 with TRBJ1-6; 9 nucleotides agree with TRBD1. The CDR3 consists of 16 residues. Germline assignment: CDR1 SGHTA and CDR2 FQGTGA. J lost 9 bases, V lost 2 bases, and 8 bases had no gene match. The CDR3, as DNA: TGTGCCAGCAGCTTAGAGGCAACGACAGGGGGTTCACCCCTCCACTTT. This sequence encodes CASSLEATTGGSPLHF.

The chain couples TRBV9 to TRBJ2-1, with TRBD1 matching 10 bases. The CDR3 sequence is 17 residues long. The V and J ends lost 1 base and 10 bases, in that order; junction bases with no gene match: 14. The germline V gene has CDR1 SGDLS and CDR2 YYNGEE. The chain's CDR3 is CASSVLPPGQGSGEQFF. CDR3 DNA: TGTGCCAGCAGCGTATTACCCCCGGGACAGGGGTCAGGGGAGCAGTTCTTC.

This clone showed up just a few times. This chain joins TRBV19 and TRBJ2-7; D perhaps matches TRBD1 (5 bases). V lost 6 bases, J lost 0 bases, and 9 bases lay in between. CDR3 length equals 13 residues. From germline, CDR1 is LNHDA and CDR2 SQIVND (reference sequence). The CDR3 spells CASSRTSSYEQYF. As DNA, the CDR3 is TGTGCCAGTAGCAGGACAAGCTCCTACGAGCAGTACTTC.

This chain joins TRBV19 and TRBJ2-2, with a possible D match to TRBD2 (6 bases). V was shortened by 3 bases and J by 5 bases, with 10 bases between the two germline ends. The germline CDR1 and CDR2 sequences are LNHDA and SQIVND (reference sequence). The CDR3 covers 14 residues. The CDR3 nucleotides read TGTGCCAGTAGTATGCGGGATTGGACCGGGGAGCTGTTTTTT. This sequence encodes CASSMRDWTGELFF.

There are a few counts of this clone. The chain has TRBV14 and TRBJ1-6; 7 positions agree with TRBD1. Trimming cost V 2 bases and J 7 bases; bases outside gene matches: 11. Germline CDR1 SGHDN, CDR2 FVKESK. The CDR3 loop spans 17 amino acids. The CDR3 protein is CASSQSSPRDRNSPLHF. The CDR3 nucleotides are TGTGCCAGCAGCCAATCCTCCCCCCGGGACAGAAATTCACCCCTCCACTTT.

This clone turned up a few times. The CDR3 protein is CASSEDRTNYEQYF. CDR3 DNA sequence: TGTGCCAGCAGCGAGGACAGGACAAACTACGAGCAGTACTTC. The J gene is TRBJ2-7, the V gene TRBV9; 7 nucleotides match TRBD1. The junction had 6 bases not matched to a gene; V was cut back by 3 bases and J by 3 bases. Germline V CDR1 and CDR2: SGDLS, YYNGEE. This CDR3 is built from 14 residues.

The chain couples TRBV4-1 to TRBJ2-5; D gene unclear. Germline V CDR1 and CDR2: MGHRA, YSYEKL. Trimming pared 1 base from V and 5 bases from J, leaving 8 bases between. The CDR3 totals 13 residues. CDR3 sequence reads: CASSQAHRETQYF. CDR3 sequence (DNA): TGCGCCAGCAGCCAAGCTCACCGGGAGACCCAGTACTTC.

This clone was recorded a few times. The chain recombines TRBV6-4 with TRBJ1-2, with TRBD1 as a possible D gene (6 bases). The V end lost 7 bases, the J end lost 7 bases, and 19 bases lay between the germline ends. Germline CDR1 reads MRHNA; CDR2 reads SNTAGT. The CDR3 sequence is 14 residues long. The CDR3 coding sequence is TGTGCCAGCAAACGGGACACCCCTAGGGGTGGCTACACCTTC. It specifies CASKRDTPRGGYTF.